This entry lists 8 T cell receptor beta chains sequenced from one sample in a study of tumor and adjacent non-tumor tissue in lung cancer. A modified ARM-PCR protocol with three rounds of nested PCR amplified TCRbeta. TCRdb analysed the multiplex PCR reads with MiXCR anew, one entry per CDR3 protein. The sample comprises about 77,000 distinct CDR3 sequences, less than 85% of which are singletons, and almost 40% rests with the top ten. RNA was extracted from bulk tissue without any cell sorting. Distant lung tissue was collected more than 3 cm away from the tumor edge. Specimen: distant non-tumor lung tissue. These receptors were obtained from a man between 70 and 80 years old with non-small cell lung cancer.

Note on this clonotype: As the CDR3 is not closed by the conserved phenylalanine or tryptophan, this likely results from a read error. This chain links TRBV5-4 with TRBJ2-5, with D unclear. CDR3 length equals 15 residues. The V gene lost 3 bases and the J gene lost 0 bases, with 12 bases spanning the gap. Germline V gene lookup returns CDR1 SGHNT and CDR2 YYREEE (reference sequence). The CDR3 here is CASSWRGVNQETQYL. CDR3 bases: TGTGCCAGCAGCTGGCGTGGGGTTAACCAAGAGACCCAGTACTTA.

This clonotype appeared once. At one boundary the junction diverges from the germline segment, which might be a read error. The rearrangement uses TRBV11-1 and TRBJ1-1, with unresolved D. The CDR3 has 15 residues. Germline lookup yields CDR1 SGHAT and CDR2 FQDESV (reference sequence). The CDR3 region has the DNA TGCGCCAGCTGCTTAGAGAATCGAGCGGGGACTGAAGCTTTCTTT. Its translation is CASCLENRAGTEAFF.

To note about this clonotype: Germline is not matched at one junction end, which may reflect a read error. V and J are TRBV6-2 or TRBV6-3 and TRBJ2-2; D gene ambiguous. This CDR3 region has 13 residues. Germline V gene lookup returns CDR1 MNHEY and CDR2 SVGEGT. CDR3 residues: CAGSRIHTGELFF. The CDR3 DNA sequence: TGTGCCGGCAGCAGAATTCACACCGGGGAGCTGTTTTTT.

As to this clonotype: Sequence at one end of the junction differs from germline and may be a read error. The V gene is TRBV11-3, the J gene TRBJ2-1; 7 positions match TRBD1. This CDR3 is 16 amino acids long. In germline, CDR1 is SGHNT, CDR2 YENEEA. CDR3 sequence (DNA): TGTGCCACCAGCAACATACTAGGGACAGAACACAATGAGCAGTTCTTC. This gives the protein CATSNILGTEHNEQFF.

As to this clonotype: At one boundary the junction diverges from the germline segment, which might be a read error. The chain has TRBV6-2 or TRBV6-3 and TRBJ2-2; a possible D gene is TRBD2 (6 bases). Germline lookup yields CDR1 MNHEY and CDR2 SVGEGT. The CDR3 sequence is 15 residues long. DNA of the CDR3: TGTGTCAGCAGTCCCGGGAGATTGGACACCGGGGAGCTGTTTTTT. Encoded protein: CVSSPGRLDTGELFF.

Notes on this clonotype: An end of the junction does not agree with germline; a read error may underlie this. The rearrangement uses TRBV28 and TRBJ2-6; the D gene is possibly TRBD1 (5 bases). Germline assignment: CDR1 MDHEN and CDR2 SYDVKM. This CDR3 has 16 amino acids. CDR3 loop: CASSSLMGSGANVMTF. The CDR3 DNA is TGTGCCAGCAGTTCTCTCATGGGCTCTGGGGCCAACGTCATGACTTTC. Filled out from reference TRBV28 and TRBJ2-6, the complete variable domain reads DVKVTQSSRYLVKRTGEKVFLECVQDMDHENMFWYRQDPGLGLRLIYFSYDVKMKEKGDIPEGYSVSREKKERFSLILESASTNQTSMYLCASSSLMGSGANVMTFGAGSRLTVL.

A single count supports this clonotype. The junction shows a germline mismatch at one end, possibly a read error. As DNA, the CDR3 is TGCAGCGTTACCCCCTATCAATCCTCGGGAGAAGATGGCTACATCTTC. Translating it yields CSVTPYQSSGEDGYIF. V usage is TRBV29-1 and J usage is TRBJ1-2; D call uncertain. This CDR3 is 16 amino acids long. Germline V lookup: CDR1 SQVTM, CDR2 ANQGSEA.

This clonotype was counted only a few times. The junction shows a germline mismatch at one end, possibly a read error. V and J are TRBV6-2 or TRBV6-3 and TRBJ2-7; 8 bases are a match to TRBD2. In germline, CDR1 is MNHEY, CDR2 SVGEGT. The CDR3 totals 15 residues. The CDR3 protein is CTSSREGLYPYEQYF. CDR3 bases: TGTACCAGCAGCCGGGAGGGACTATACCCCTACGAGCAGTACTTC.